This section outlines one TCR beta chain sequence together with its context. V was shortened by 0 bases and J by 3 bases, with 5 bases between the two germline ends. CDR3 length: 13 residues. CDR1 and CDR2 from the germline V gene are SGHRS and YFSETQ. The data were taken from a study of blood T cell repertoires in COVID-19. For the study at large: Acute and convalescent COVID-19 samples came from the United States, Italy and Spain. From T cells, B-cell-depleted T cells, or PBMCs came the material, which was cDNA or gDNA.

Methods used by the authors: By means of reference gene primer amplification, nucleated cell counts were estimated. Generated by immunoSEQ multiplex PCR, the TCRdb table keeps only in-frame clones and is missing some. V and J calls plus clone size are reproduced from that table; the DNA served to infer D and trimming. The table shows approximately 230,000 clones, with nearly 90% occurring only once. The source of this sequence is a woman between 40 and 55 years old who had recovered from COVID-19. The sequenced material came from peripheral blood. The chain combines TRBV5-1 with TRBJ2-3, with D unclear. The CDR3 coding sequence is TGCGCCAGCAGCTTGGCCGGGACAGATACGCAGTATTTT. Protein sequence: CASSLAGTDTQYF.